This T cell receptor (beta chain) was captured by sequencing in a study of beta chain features in type 1 diabetes. V trimming: 7 bases; J trimming: 7 bases; junction bases outside the gene matches: 11. The CDR3 consists of 15 residues. Germline loops: CDR1 MNHNS, CDR2 SASEGT. Cell sorting via CD45RO/CCR7/CD25/CD127/CD95/CD27 was performed to obtain CD4+ naive, central memory, regulatory and stem cell-like memory cells. TCRB transcripts that were expressed got sequenced, as all of the isolated RNA had been reverse transcribed. Using immunoSEQ multiplex PCR, the repertoire was profiled, and TCRdb retains in-frame clones only, with some absent. The table records under 300,000 clones, 7.5% to 9.5% of them present only once.

The sequence came from a woman younger than 30 in good health. What was sequenced was central memory CD4+ T cells from blood. The chain recombines TRBV6-1 with TRBJ2-1; 9 nucleotides align to TRBD1. In nucleotides, the CDR3 is TGTGCCAGCACCCAACGGGGGACAGGGACTAATGAGCAGTTCTTC. Protein product: CASTQRGTGTNEQFF.